The 30 T cell receptor beta chains presented below share a single source sample, sequenced in a study of monozygotic twins with inflammatory bowel disease (dated by TCRdb to about 2019). The library was prepared using 5' RACE. TCRdb lists the instrument as Illumina HiSeq 2500. Following TCRdb reprocessing, every CDR3 protein sequence forms one entry, and DNA is not provided. For this sample, the table gives around 220,000 distinct CDR3 sequences. The ten largest clones take up roughly 8% of the sample. Sequenced: blood. All receptors derive from a human donor with ulcerative colitis or Crohn's disease, or a healthy co-twin of an affected twin (not recorded which).

J is TRBJ2-1 and V is TRBV12-3 or TRBV12-4; TCRdb indicates TRBD2, and absent DNA this call remains unverified. The CDR3 has 15 amino acids. The CDR3 protein is CASSYGLGVGNEQFF.

The chain is built from TRBV18 and TRBJ2-5; there is no DNA to check the TCRdb D call of TRBD2. From germline, CDR1 is KGHSH and CDR2 LQKENI. The CDR3 sequence is 14 residues long. CDR3 residues: CASSFGLAEETQYF.

J is TRBJ2-6 and V is TRBV18; TCRdb reports TRBD1, a call that lacks DNA to check it against. The CDR3 sequence is 18 residues long. Germline V gene data show CDR1 as KGHSH and CDR2 as LQKENI. CDR3 region: CASSPRQGSGSGANVLTF.

V usage is TRBV12-3 or TRBV12-4 and J usage is TRBJ2-1. The CDR3 is 14 amino acids. The CDR3 loop reads CASTTSGSYNEQFF.

The chain combines TRBV4-2 with TRBJ2-7; TCRdb lists TRBD1, though no DNA is available to test this call. This CDR3 comprises 13 residues. Per the germline V gene, CDR1 is LGHNA and CDR2 is YNFKEQ. CDR3 residues: CASSQDGGVEQYF.

The J gene is TRBJ2-1, the V gene TRBV5-1; TCRdb gives TRBD1 as the D gene, but with no DNA this cannot be confirmed. CDR3 length equals 15 residues. Germline V gene sequence: CDR1 SGHRS, CDR2 YFSETQ. The CDR3 loop reads CASSSPGQGEDEQFF.

The J gene is TRBJ2-2, the V gene TRBV5-4; the D call of TRBD1 rests on TCRdb alone, since no DNA is present to check it. Germline V lookup: CDR1 SGHNT, CDR2 YYREEE (reference sequence). The CDR3 is 16 amino acids. The CDR3 here is CASSAGQGANTGELFF. Using reference TRBV5-4 and TRBJ2-2 for the parts outside the CDR3, the full variable domain is ETGVTQSPTHLIKTRGQQVTLRCSSQSGHNTVSWYQQALGQGPQFIFQYYREEENGRGNFPPRFSGLQFPNYSSELNVNALELDDSALYLCASSAGQGANTGELFFGEGSRLTVL.

This CDR3 reads CASSLVRNEQFF. V is TRBV5-1 and J is TRBJ2-1. CDR1 is SGHRS and CDR2 is YFSETQ in the germline V gene. The CDR3 consists of 12 residues.

The genes are TRBV2 and TRBJ1-3; TCRdb selects TRBD1, and the lack of DNA leaves this call unchecked. This CDR3 has 16 amino acids. Germline V gives CDR1 SNHLY, CDR2 FYNNEI. The CDR3 spells CASSESPPGTGNTIYF.

The chain combines TRBV20-1 with TRBJ2-7; no DNA is available, so the TRBD2 call from TCRdb remains unchecked. Germline CDR1 reads DFQATT; CDR2 reads SNEGSKA (reference sequence). This CDR3 contains 16 residues. The CDR3: CSAPDGTSGSWYEQYF.

The chain couples TRBV28 to TRBJ2-1; TCRdb proposes TRBD1, but this gene call is untestable without DNA. The CDR3 contains 15 residues. From germline, CDR1 is MDHEN and CDR2 SYDVKM. The CDR3 spells CASSPLGDGGNEQFF. Supplemented by reference TRBV28 and TRBJ2-1, the full variable domain reads DVKVTQSSRYLVKRTGEKVFLECVQDMDHENMFWYRQDPGLGLRLIYFSYDVKMKEKGDIPEGYSVSREKKERFSLILESASTNQTSMYLCASSPLGDGGNEQFFGPGTRLTVL.

This chain connects TRBV7-3 to TRBJ2-2; the TCRdb D gene call, TRBD1, has no DNA to confirm it. CDR1 and CDR2 (germline): SGHTA, FQGTGA. The CDR3 is 15 residues long. This CDR3 is CASSLAGQKGGELFF.

V is TRBV5-1 and J is TRBJ2-2; lacking DNA, the TRBD1 call made by TCRdb goes unchecked. The length of the CDR3 is 15 residues. Per germline, CDR1 SGHRS and CDR2 YFSETQ. The CDR3 reads CASSLNQGATGELFF. The variable domain in full, with the rest retrieved from reference TRBV5-1 and TRBJ2-2, is KAGVTQTPRYLIKTRGQQVTLSCSPISGHRSVSWYQQTPGQGLQFLFEYFSETQRNKGNFPGRFSGRQFSNSRSEMNVSTLELGDSALYLCASSLNQGATGELFFGEGSRLTVL.

The chain recombines TRBV20-1 with TRBJ2-3; the TCRdb call, TRBD2, lacks DNA for checking. The CDR3 consists of 13 residues. Germline-derived CDR1 and CDR2 are DFQATT and SNEGSKA (reference sequence). This CDR3 is CRGEAGGSDTQYF.

The CDR3 sequence: CSARRTSGIPNYNEQFF. V gene TRBV20-1 combines with J gene TRBJ2-1; TCRdb names TRBD2, which stays unverified in the absence of DNA. The germline V gene has CDR1 DFQATT and CDR2 SNEGSKA (reference sequence). This CDR3 contains 17 residues.

The V call is TRBV11-3, the J call TRBJ2-7; TCRdb's D gene call, TRBD1, goes unchecked for lack of DNA. CDR1 is SGHNT, CDR2 YENEEA, per germline. The CDR3 sequence is 15 residues long. Here the CDR3 reads CASSLGTGRSYEQYF. The full variable domain, its missing parts supplied by reference TRBV11-3 and TRBJ2-7, is EAGVVQSPRYKIIEKKQPVAFWCNPISGHNTLYWYLQNLGQGPELLIRYENEEAVDDSQLPKDRFSAERLKGVDSTLKIQPAELGDSAVYLCASSLGTGRSYEQYFGPGTRLTVT.

This chain connects TRBV27 to TRBJ2-7; absent DNA, TCRdb's TRBD1 call cannot be checked. CDR1 is MNHEY, CDR2 SMNVEV, per germline (reference sequence). The CDR3 covers 14 residues. This CDR3 reads CASSLQGRRYEQYF.

This chain connects TRBV28 to TRBJ1-1; the TRBD1 assignment by TCRdb is unverifiable without DNA. CDR1 and CDR2 from the germline V gene are MDHEN and SYDVKM. The CDR3 runs to 16 residues. CDR3: CASSSDRKISNTEAFF.

This chain links TRBV5-1 with TRBJ2-7. The length of the CDR3 is 14 residues. The germline CDR1 and CDR2 sequences are SGHRS and YFSETQ. This CDR3 reads CASSLAGGTYEQYF.

This sequence joins TRBV4-3 and TRBJ2-7. This CDR3 contains 15 residues. Germline V CDR1 and CDR2: LGHNA, YSLEER. The CDR3 sequence: CASSQDWGWSYEQYF.

The chain has TRBV5-5 and TRBJ1-5. The CDR3 runs to 15 residues. The germline V gene encodes CDR1 SGHKS and CDR2 YYEKEE (reference sequence). The CDR3 reads CASSLTPDSNQPQHF.

V and J are TRBV5-1 and TRBJ1-1. This CDR3 spans 13 amino acids. Germline V lookup: CDR1 SGHRS, CDR2 YFSETQ. The CDR3 reads CASSSEENTEAFF.

The V and J genes are TRBV4-1 and TRBJ2-1. The CDR3 loop spans 17 amino acids. Germline V gene sequence: CDR1 MGHRA, CDR2 YSYEKL. CDR3: CASSQEGSGISYNEQFF.

This chain uses TRBV20-1 with TRBJ2-3; the TRBD2 assignment by TCRdb is unverifiable without DNA. The CDR3 covers 16 residues. Germline lookup yields CDR1 DFQATT and CDR2 SNEGSKA (reference sequence). Here the CDR3 reads CSAIIPGLLGTDTQYF.

This rearrangement joins TRBV20-1 to TRBJ2-2; as DNA is missing, the TRBD2 call by TCRdb cannot be tested. The CDR3 sequence is 18 residues long. The germline V gene has CDR1 DFQATT and CDR2 SNEGSKA (reference sequence). CDR3 region: CSARGTSGSHFNTGELFF.

The V call is TRBV11-3, the J call TRBJ2-2; TCRdb's D call, TRBD1, is unchecked because there is no DNA. The CDR3 totals 13 residues. Germline assignment: CDR1 SGHNT and CDR2 YENEEA. CDR3 in amino acids: CASSPRVTGELFF. The variable domain in full, with the rest retrieved from reference TRBV11-3 and TRBJ2-2, is EAGVVQSPRYKIIEKKQPVAFWCNPISGHNTLYWYLQNLGQGPELLIRYENEEAVDDSQLPKDRFSAERLKGVDSTLKIQPAELGDSAVYLCASSPRVTGELFFGEGSRLTVL.

The V gene is TRBV30, the J gene TRBJ2-3. CDR1 GTSNPN and CDR2 SVGIG come from the germline V gene (reference sequence). The CDR3 sequence is 16 residues long. Here the CDR3 reads CAWSAGIFKHADTQYF.

The V call is TRBV5-1, the J call TRBJ1-2; the D call from TCRdb, TRBD1, cannot be confirmed without DNA. This CDR3 has 13 residues. CDR1 is SGHRS, CDR2 YFSETQ, per germline. CDR3 sequence reads: CASSGTGGFGYTF.

This sequence joins TRBV20-1 and TRBJ1-2; the TRBD1 assignment by TCRdb is unverifiable without DNA. This CDR3 is built from 14 residues. From germline, CDR1 is DFQATT and CDR2 SNEGSKA (reference sequence). The CDR3 is CSAAPGQGLVGYTF.

The chain joins TRBV28 to TRBJ2-7. This CDR3 has 13 amino acids. Germline V CDR1 and CDR2: MDHEN, SYDVKM. The CDR3 protein is CASSLSTVGEQYF.